The entry that follows covers one T cell receptor beta chain sequence. This specimen comes from a study of blood T cell repertoires in COVID-19. This table comes from immunoSEQ multiplex PCR, and its TCRdb copy is limited to in-frame clones, with some not included. Of roughly 300,000 clones listed, roughly nine tenths are singletons. The CDR3 contains 15 residues. The V segment lost 7 bases and the J segment 1 base; nucleotides outside the gene matches: 5. The germline V gene has CDR1 KGHDR and CDR2 SFDVKD. The sample comprised peripheral blood. This rearrangement joins TRBV24-1 to TRBJ1-5, with TRBD1 matching 8 bases. The receptor was isolated from a man aged 18 to 29 who had recovered from COVID-19. This chain's CDR3 is CATRATGASNQPQHF. DNA for the CDR3: TGTGCCACCAGGGCGACAGGGGCAAGCAATCAGCCCCAGCATTTT.